This T cell receptor beta chain comes out of a study of memory CD4+ T cells and cytomegalovirus serostatus. Study-wide findings and caveats: CD4+ memory repertoires contained about two fifths of the roughly 160 reported CMV TCRbeta sequences. CMV serostatus prediction reached median AUC approximately 0.95, or 0.91 with US-trained model.

Repertoires were generated with immunoSEQ multiplex PCR, while TCRdb's copy carries only in-frame clones and drops some. This repertoire shows roughly 42,000 clones, 65% to 80% found once; its top ten account for about 0.6%. The sort gate was single viable CD3+CD4+CD8-CD45RO+ cells for memory CD4+ T cells. After thawing, CD4+ T cells were positively selected. A note on this clone: Antigen: not known.

Specimen: memory CD4+ T cells from blood. The receptor was isolated from an adult in good health and CMV-seronegative.

The CDR3 here is CASSFEKLFF. The CDR3 coding sequence is TGTGCCAGCAGCTTTGAAAAACTGTTTTTT. The V gene is TRBV5-6, the J gene TRBJ1-4; D is uncertain. The CDR3 is made up of 10 amino acids. Germline V gene data show CDR1 as SGHDT and CDR2 as YYEEEE. V lost 2 bases and J 7 bases, leaving 0 bases between the germline ends.